This TCR beta chain was found in a study of human T cells and chemical hapten exposure. Study-level background: Mainly, slight library volume differences in the pool made TCR yields vary.

From whole blood left unfractionated, total RNA was extracted. With 3 bases clipped from V and 3 bases from J, the junction kept 6 bases outside the gene matches. The CDR3 covers 14 residues. Looked up from germline, CDR1 is DFQATT and CDR2 is SNEGSKA (reference sequence). Library preparation tagged each individual cDNA molecule with a unique molecular identifier. Per the original methods: Sampled TCR counts reached a median of approximately 100,000 per sample, with values ranging from roughly 23,224 to 690,600. TCRdb independently ran MiXCR on the 5' RACE reads; one entry per CDR3 protein. TCRdb's processing, not the authors' own work, is the source of the V and J calls. This repertoire shows 110,000 or so distinct CDR3 sequences, around 20% found once; its top ten account for approximately 2.8%. With regard to this clonotype: Its specificity is not known.

Regarding the study as a whole: Once DPC sensitization occurred, TCRs above 1 in 1000 frequency showed no change.

This TCR was sampled from a human donor in good health. The V gene is TRBV20-1, the J gene TRBJ2-7, with 9 bases fitting TRBD2. Here the CDR3 reads CSASSGLAFYEQYF. The CDR3 region has the DNA TGCAGTGCTAGCTCGGGACTAGCCTTCTACGAGCAGTACTTC.